The next 10 T cell receptor beta chains were all read from a single sample in a study of blood T cell repertoires in COVID-19. The assay was immunoSEQ multiplex PCR, and TCRdb's table has in-frame clones only and misses some. The sample records some 230,000 clones, more than 65% being singletons. The sequenced material came from peripheral blood. The source of these receptors is a woman aged 55-70 years with acute or convalescent COVID-19.

The CDR3 is CASSLYFLRAGTATNEKLFF. CDR3 in DNA: TGTGCCAGCAGTTTATATTTTCTGAGGGCAGGGACAGCAACTAATGAAAAACTGTTTTTT. The chain carries TRBV27 and TRBJ1-4; 7 nucleotides agree with TRBD1. CDR3 length: 20 amino acids. Unmatched junction bases numbered 14, after V lost 1 base and J lost 0 bases. The V gene's germline CDR1 is MNHEY and CDR2 SMNVEV (reference sequence).

This clone was detected only a few times. The chain carries TRBV7-9 and TRBJ1-1; D gene ambiguous. Deletions cut 7 bases from V and 1 base from J, with 13 bases between. Germline V CDR1 and CDR2: SEHNR, FQNEAQ (reference sequence). This CDR3 contains 14 residues. The CDR3 spells CASTVGSGNTEAFF. CDR3 bases: TGTGCCAGCACCGTCGGGTCGGGGAACACTGAAGCTTTCTTT.

The rearrangement links TRBV5-6 to TRBJ2-7; TRBD1 matches 11 bases. Unmatched junction bases numbered 7, after V lost 0 bases and J lost 2 bases. The CDR3 covers 17 residues. Germline lookup yields CDR1 SGHDT and CDR2 YYEEEE. The CDR3 is CASSLVTPGQGAYEQYF. CDR3 bases: TGTGCCAGCAGCTTGGTGACACCGGGACAGGGGGCCTACGAGCAGTACTTC.

The chain employs TRBV25-1 and TRBJ1-2; tentative D call: TRBD1 (6 bases). Trimming took off 6 bases at V and 5 bases at J, with 13 bases between the two ends. Per germline, CDR1 MGHDK and CDR2 SYGVNS. CDR3 length: 13 residues. As DNA, the CDR3 is TGTGCCAGCAGCCAAAAGGGGGGGTATGGCTACACCTTC. It encodes CASSQKGGYGYTF.

The chain combines TRBV29-1 with TRBJ1-6; 7 bases align to TRBD1. Trimming took 4 bases from V and 7 from J; bases not matched to a gene: 7. Germline V lookup: CDR1 SQVTM, CDR2 ANQGSEA. CDR3 length: 14 amino acids. Written as DNA, the CDR3 is TGCAGCGTTGCAGAGGGACAGAACAATTCACCCCTCCACTTT. Its translation: CSVAEGQNNSPLHF. Variable domain in full (rest from reference TRBV29-1 and TRBJ1-6): SAVISQKPSRDICQRGTSLTIQCQVDSQVTMMFWYRQQPGQSLTLIATANQGSEATYESGFVIDKFPISRPNLTFSTLTVSNMSPEDSSIYLCSVAEGQNNSPLHFGNGTRLTVT.

The V and J genes are TRBV4-1 and TRBJ1-1; D possibly corresponds to TRBD1 (5 bases). This CDR3 is built from 15 residues. V lost 0 bases and J lost 5, with 13 bases in between. Per the germline V gene, CDR1 is MGHRA and CDR2 is YSYEKL. In DNA, the CDR3 is TGCGCCAGCAGCCAAGATTGGCTGGGGGGGACTGAAGCTTTCTTT. Translation gives CASSQDWLGGTEAFF.

This clone was detected once. V usage is TRBV30 and J usage is TRBJ1-1; 9 bases agree with TRBD1. The CDR3 has 15 amino acids. The V and J ends lost 7 bases and 4 bases, in that order; junction bases with no gene match: 13. Germline CDR1 and CDR2: GTSNPN and SVGIG (reference sequence). CDR3 bases: TGTGCCTACTTAGGCGGGACAGGGTTTTCCACTGAAGCTTTCTTT. Encoded protein: CAYLGGTGFSTEAFF.

V is TRBV18 and J is TRBJ1-3; no reliable D call. The CDR3 runs 16 residues. V shed 6 bases and J shed 1 base, with 16 bases lying between them. Looked up from germline, CDR1 is KGHSH and CDR2 is LQKENI. CDR3 nucleotide sequence: TGTGCCAGCTCCCGGAGGCAAGCCCTATCTGGAAACACCATATATTTT. It is translated as CASSRRQALSGNTIYF.

The V call is TRBV5-6, the J call TRBJ2-7; 7 nucleotides match TRBD2. The CDR3 is 16 amino acids. Germline CDR1 and CDR2: SGHDT and YYEEEE. V shed 1 base and J 5 bases; nucleotides not matched to a gene: 12. The CDR3 sequence is CASSLQWREGPHEQYF. CDR3 coding DNA: TGTGCCAGCAGCTTGCAATGGAGGGAGGGGCCTCACGAGCAGTACTTC.

The chain couples TRBV11-2 to TRBJ2-7; D is possibly TRBD2 (5 bases). Germline values: CDR1 SGHAT, CDR2 FQNNGV. Trimming took off 0 bases at V and 3 bases at J, with 12 bases between the two ends. CDR3 length: 15 amino acids. CDR3 loop: CASSLESRADYEQYF. The CDR3 coding sequence is TGTGCCAGCAGCTTAGAATCGAGGGCGGACTACGAGCAGTACTTC.